Listed below are T cell receptor beta chains from one sample, sequenced in a study of T cell clones after liver transplantation. Method: immunoSEQ multiplex PCR; TCRdb's copy keeps in-frame clones and lacks some. The table includes over 90,000 clones, around 80% detected once. Here the sequenced sample was CD4+ T cells from blood, taken 47 months after liver transplant. The receptors here all came from a human patient who received a liver transplant. The graft donor may account for some of the T cells. The CDR3 runs from the conserved cysteine through the conserved F or W. The D gene is left open where the match is weak. Some rows mark clone size as missing; the rest say once, few, many or name a class of expanded clone.

CDR3: CASSQALTGELFF
DNA: TGTGCCAGCAGCCAAGCCTTAACCGGGGAGCTGTTTTTT
V: TRBV14
D: NA
size: few
J: TRBJ2-2

CDR3: CSVETGQGAGRYF
DNA: TGCAGCGTTGAAACGGGACAGGGGGCGGGCCGGTATTTT
V: TRBV29-1
D: TRBD1
size: medium-sized
J: TRBJ1-5

CDR3: CAAWRQRNTIYF
DNA: TGTGCCGCATGGAGGCAGCGAAACACCATATATTTT
V: TRBV2
D: NA
size: NA
J: TRBJ1-3

CDR3: CASSPGWRRDTQYF
DNA: TGTGCCAGCAGCCCTGGGTGGAGGCGAGATACGCAGTATTTT
V: TRBV28
D: NA
size: NA
J: TRBJ2-3

CDR3: CASSLSTANTGELFF
DNA: TGCGCCAGCAGCTTGTCAACCGCGAACACCGGGGAGCTGTTTTTT
V: TRBV5-1
D: NA
size: once
J: TRBJ2-2

CDR3: CASDPRGPGNTIYF
DNA: TGTGCCAGCGACCCCAGGGGCCCTGGAAACACCATATATTTT
V: TRBV18
D: NA
size: NA
J: TRBJ1-3

CDR3: CASSPDWDYGYTF
DNA: TGTGCCAGTAGCCCGGACTGGGACTATGGCTACACCTTC
V: TRBV19
D: NA
size: NA
J: TRBJ1-2

CDR3: CASSQVSGKAGANVLTF
DNA: TGCGCCAGCAGCCAAGTCTCTGGGAAGGCTGGGGCCAACGTCCTGACTTTC
V: TRBV4-1
D: NA
size: NA
J: TRBJ2-6

CDR3: CASTRLSTGNEQFF
DNA: TGCGCCAGCACGAGACTCTCTACCGGCAATGAGCAGTTCTTC
V: TRBV5-1
D: NA
size: NA
J: TRBJ2-1

CDR3: CASSPGLRGDTQYF
DNA: TGTGCCAGCAGCCCCGGACTGCGCGGAGATACGCAGTATTTT
V: TRBV11-2
D: NA
size: NA
J: TRBJ2-3